Listed below are T cell receptor beta chains from one sample, sequenced in a study of blood T cell repertoires in COVID-19. TCRdb keeps only in-frame clones here, not all; method: immunoSEQ multiplex PCR. The sample carries about 220,000 clones, over 75% recorded once. The sequencing input was peripheral blood. The receptors stem from a human donor in a cohort sampled during active COVID-19. The CDR3 runs from the conserved cysteine through the conserved F or W. Fields, in order: clone size, V gene, J gene, D gene, CDR3 protein, CDR3 DNA. The D gene is left open where the match is weak. A clone size is listed for some rows: how often the clone was seen (once, few, many), or a class if it is expanded.

.	TRBV6-5	TRBJ2-5	.	CASRSDGGTQYF	TGTGCCAGCCGTTCAGACGGGGGGACCCAGTACTTC
.	TRBV2	TRBJ2-3	.	CASSEFVWHRGRSTDTQYF	TGTGCCAGCAGTGAATTCGTTTGGCATCGGGGGAGGAGCACAGATACGCAGTATTTT
few	TRBV27	TRBJ1-2	.	CASSLSARGTINYGYTF	TGTGCCAGCAGTTTATCGGCGAGGGGGACAATTAACTATGGCTACACCTTC
.	TRBV6-5	TRBJ2-4	.	CASSYDHRGGIQYF	TGTGCCAGCAGTTACGATCACAGGGGGGGCATTCAGTACTTC
.	TRBV6-5	TRBJ1-5	TRBD1	CASRTTGYGNQPQHF	TGTGCCAGCAGGACGACAGGGTATGGCAATCAGCCCCAGCATTTT
.	TRBV28	TRBJ1-2	.	CASRHVWGDYTF	TGTGCCAGCAGGCATGTGTGGGGAGACTACACCTTC
.	TRBV7-2	TRBJ2-7	TRBD2	CASSSRTSGGAGYEQYF	TGTGCCAGCAGCTCTCGGACTAGCGGGGGGGCCGGCTACGAGCAGTACTTC
.	TRBV7-2	TRBJ2-3	TRBD2	CASSLGTRGDTQYF	TGTGCCAGCAGCTTAGGGACTAGAGGGGATACGCAGTATTTT
.	TRBV29-1	TRBJ2-5	.	CSVDPGYQETQYF	TGCAGCGTTGATCCGGGGTACCAAGAGACCCAGTACTTC
.	TRBV11-2	TRBJ2-3	TRBD2	CASSAGTSGSTDTQYF	TGTGCCAGCAGCGCGGGGACTAGCGGTAGCACAGATACGCAGTATTTT
.	TRBV10-2	TRBJ2-5	TRBD2	CASRIDRFSGGETQYF	TGCGCCAGCAGAATAGACAGGTTTAGCGGGGGGGAGACCCAGTACTTC
.	TRBV4-3	TRBJ1-4	TRBD1	CASSLNPGQGNEKLFF	TGCGCCAGCAGCCTAAACCCGGGACAGGGGAACGAAAAACTGTTTTTT
.	TRBV6-2/TRBV6-3	TRBJ1-6	.	CASSSMSGLNSPLHF	TGTGCCAGCAGTTCGATGTCGGGTCTCAATTCACCCCTCCACTTT
once	TRBV28	TRBJ2-1	TRBD2	CASRLTSRAHNEQFF	TGTGCCAGCAGGCTGACTAGCCGGGCACACAATGAGCAGTTCTTC
.	TRBV19	TRBJ2-1	.	CASSITLAEQFF	TGTGCCAGTAGTATCACTTTAGCCGAGCAGTTCTTC
.	TRBV5-1	TRBJ2-5	.	CASSLYGEETQYF	TGCGCCAGCAGTCTTTATGGGGAGGAGACCCAGTACTTC
.	TRBV6-5	TRBJ1-2	.	CASSYGGRRGYTF	TGTGCCAGCAGTTACGGAGGGAGGAGAGGCTACACCTTC
.	TRBV5-1	TRBJ2-7	.	CASSSAYGLTYEQYF	TGCGCCAGCAGCTCCGCCTACGGGTTGACCTACGAGCAGTACTTC
.	TRBV6-5	TRBJ2-7	.	CASQAGSTYEQYF	TGTGCCAGCCAGGCTGGGTCTACCTACGAGCAGTACTTC
.	TRBV19	TRBJ2-7	.	CASSSQVNPIYEQYF	TGTGCCAGTAGTTCGCAGGTTAACCCTATCTACGAGCAGTACTTC
.	TRBV10-2	TRBJ2-7	.	CASSDLETYEQYF	TGCGCCAGCAGTGACCTCGAGACCTACGAGCAGTACTTC
.	TRBV11-2	TRBJ1-1	.	CASSEQSEAFF	TGTGCCAGCAGCGAACAGAGTGAAGCTTTCTTT
.	TRBV7-7	TRBJ2-1	TRBD1	CASSSGQGSYNEQFF	TGTGCTAGCAGCTCAGGACAGGGGTCCTACAATGAGCAGTTCTTC
.	TRBV25-1	TRBJ2-1	.	CASRGQHNEQFF	TGTGCCAGCCGAGGACAGCACAATGAGCAGTTCTTC